This T cell receptor beta chain was recorded in a study of yellow fever vaccine responses in identical twins. Study outcomes and limitations: Reportedly, twins' vaccine T cell responses looked partly convergent and partly personalized.

MiXCR, run by TCRdb on the RT-PCR reads, gives a single entry per CDR3 protein. Among roughly 3,500 distinct CDR3 sequences listed, 81% were seen once. Points on this clonotype: Its antigen remains unknown.

The CDR3 sequence is 12 residues long. V dropped 0 bases and J dropped 4 bases, with 4 bases sitting between them. Germline V gene sequence: CDR1 SQVTM, CDR2 ANQGSEA. This sequence was found in a woman in her late teens or twenties who received the yellow fever vaccine. The sample consisted of T cells from blood (PBMCs), unsorted or a sorted subset (not recorded which), taken before or after yellow fever vaccination (not recorded which). The rearrangement uses TRBV29-1 and TRBJ1-5; D not resolved. The CDR3 loop is CSVEDPNQPQHF. The DNA for the CDR3 is TGCAGCGTTGAAGATCCAAATCAGCCCCAGCATTTT.